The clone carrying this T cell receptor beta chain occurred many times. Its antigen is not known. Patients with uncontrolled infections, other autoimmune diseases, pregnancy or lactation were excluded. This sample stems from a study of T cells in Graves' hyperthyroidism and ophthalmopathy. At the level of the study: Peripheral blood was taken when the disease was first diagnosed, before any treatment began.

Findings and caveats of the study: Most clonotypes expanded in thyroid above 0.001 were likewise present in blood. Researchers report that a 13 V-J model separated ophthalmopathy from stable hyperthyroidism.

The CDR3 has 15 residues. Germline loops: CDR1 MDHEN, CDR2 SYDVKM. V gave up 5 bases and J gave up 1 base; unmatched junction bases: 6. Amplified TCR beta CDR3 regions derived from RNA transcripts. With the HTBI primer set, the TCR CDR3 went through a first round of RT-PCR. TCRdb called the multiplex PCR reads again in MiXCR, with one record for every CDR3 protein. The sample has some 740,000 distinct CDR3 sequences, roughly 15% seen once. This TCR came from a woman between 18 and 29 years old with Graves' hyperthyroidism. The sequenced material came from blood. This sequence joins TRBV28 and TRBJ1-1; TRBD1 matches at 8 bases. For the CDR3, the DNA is TGTGCCAGCAGTAGAGACAGGGGCCGGAACACTGAAGCTTTCTTT. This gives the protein CASSRDRGRNTEAFF.